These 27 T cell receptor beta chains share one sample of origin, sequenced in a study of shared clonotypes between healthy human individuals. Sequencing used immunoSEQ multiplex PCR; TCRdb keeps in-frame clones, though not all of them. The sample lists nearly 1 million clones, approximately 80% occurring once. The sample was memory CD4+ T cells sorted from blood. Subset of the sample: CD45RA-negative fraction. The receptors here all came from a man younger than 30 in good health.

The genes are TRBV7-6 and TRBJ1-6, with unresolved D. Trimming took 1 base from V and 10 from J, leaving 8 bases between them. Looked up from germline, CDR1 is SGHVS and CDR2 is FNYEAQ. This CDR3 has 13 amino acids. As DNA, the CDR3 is TGTGCCAGCAGCTTAGGGGGTGGCTCACCCCTCCACTTT. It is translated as CASSLGGGSPLHF.

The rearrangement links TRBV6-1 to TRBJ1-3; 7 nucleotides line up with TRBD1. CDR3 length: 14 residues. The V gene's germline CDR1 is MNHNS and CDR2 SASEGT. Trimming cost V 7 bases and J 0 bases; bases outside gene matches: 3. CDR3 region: CASKQGSSGNTIYF. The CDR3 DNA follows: TGTGCCAGCAAACAGGGGTCCTCTGGAAACACCATATATTTT.

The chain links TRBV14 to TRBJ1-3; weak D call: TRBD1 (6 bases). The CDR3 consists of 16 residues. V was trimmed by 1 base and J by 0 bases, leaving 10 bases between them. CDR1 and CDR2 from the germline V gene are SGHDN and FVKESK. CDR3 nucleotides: TGTGCCAGCAGCCAAGTTGGGGGCGCCTCTGGAAACACCATATATTTT. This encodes CASSQVGGASGNTIYF.

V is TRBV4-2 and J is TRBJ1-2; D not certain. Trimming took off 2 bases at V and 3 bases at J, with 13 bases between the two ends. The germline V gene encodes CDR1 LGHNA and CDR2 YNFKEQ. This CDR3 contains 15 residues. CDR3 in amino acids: CASSQPQWADYGYTF. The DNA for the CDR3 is TGTGCCAGCAGCCAACCCCAGTGGGCAGACTATGGCTACACCTTC.

The CDR3: CASRAGTSSADTQYF. The CDR3 DNA sequence: TGTGCCAGCAGGGCCGGGACTAGCTCGGCAGATACGCAGTATTTT. The V and J genes are TRBV7-2 and TRBJ2-3; 9 nucleotides align to TRBD2. The J segment lost 4 bases and the V segment lost 6 bases, leaving 8 bases of the junction unmatched. Germline V lookup: CDR1 SGHTA, CDR2 FQGNSA. There are 15 residues in the CDR3.

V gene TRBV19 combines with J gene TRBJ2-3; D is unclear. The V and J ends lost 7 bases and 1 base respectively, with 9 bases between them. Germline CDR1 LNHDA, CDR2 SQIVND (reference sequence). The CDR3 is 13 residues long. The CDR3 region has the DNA TGTGCCAGTAATCAGCGTCGCACAGATACGCAGTATTTT. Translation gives CASNQRRTDTQYF.

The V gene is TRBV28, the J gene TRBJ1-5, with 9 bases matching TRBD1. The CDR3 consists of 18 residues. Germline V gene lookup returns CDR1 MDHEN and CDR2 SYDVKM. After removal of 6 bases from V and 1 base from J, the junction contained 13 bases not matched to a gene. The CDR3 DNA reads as TGTGCCAGCAGCCAATCCAACAGGGGGCAATGGAGCAATCAGCCCCAGCATTTT. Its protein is CASSQSNRGQWSNQPQHF.

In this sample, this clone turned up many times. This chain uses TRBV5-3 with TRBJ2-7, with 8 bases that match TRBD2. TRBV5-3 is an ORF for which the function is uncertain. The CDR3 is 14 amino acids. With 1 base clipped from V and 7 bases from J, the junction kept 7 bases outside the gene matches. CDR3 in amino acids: CARSLQRESEEQYF. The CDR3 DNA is TGTGCCAGAAGCTTGCAGCGGGAGTCGGAAGAGCAGTACTTC.

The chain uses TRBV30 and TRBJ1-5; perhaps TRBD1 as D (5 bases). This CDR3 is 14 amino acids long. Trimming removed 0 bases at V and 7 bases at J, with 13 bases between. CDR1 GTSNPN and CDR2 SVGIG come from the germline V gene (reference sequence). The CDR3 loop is CAWSVKGAFQPQHF. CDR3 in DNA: TGTGCCTGGAGTGTAAAAGGGGCCTTCCAGCCCCAGCATTTT.

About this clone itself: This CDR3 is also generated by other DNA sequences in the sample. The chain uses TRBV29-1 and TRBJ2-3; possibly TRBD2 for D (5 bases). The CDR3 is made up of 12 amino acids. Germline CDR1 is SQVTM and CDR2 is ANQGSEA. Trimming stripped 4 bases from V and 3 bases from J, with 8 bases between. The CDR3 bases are TGCAGCGTTGGGACTTCTACAGATACGCAGTATTTT. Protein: CSVGTSTDTQYF.

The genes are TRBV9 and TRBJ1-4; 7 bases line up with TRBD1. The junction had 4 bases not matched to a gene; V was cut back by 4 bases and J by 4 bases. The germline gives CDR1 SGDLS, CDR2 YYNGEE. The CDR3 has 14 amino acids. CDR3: CASSLGQYNEKLFF. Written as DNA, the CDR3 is TGTGCCAGCAGCCTGGGACAGTATAATGAAAAACTGTTTTTT. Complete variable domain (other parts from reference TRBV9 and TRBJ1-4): DSGVTQTPKHLITATGQRVTLRCSPRSGDLSVYWYQQSLDQGLQFLIQYYNGEERAKGNILERFSAQQFPDLHSELNLSSLELGDSALYFCASSLGQYNEKLFFGSGTQLSVL.

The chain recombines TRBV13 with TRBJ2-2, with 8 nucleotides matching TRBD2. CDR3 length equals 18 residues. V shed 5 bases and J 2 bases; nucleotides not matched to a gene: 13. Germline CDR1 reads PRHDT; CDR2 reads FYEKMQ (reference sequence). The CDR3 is CASSTPLSGIVNTGELFF. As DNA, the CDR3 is TGTGCCAGCAGCACGCCTCTTAGCGGGATCGTAAACACCGGGGAGCTGTTTTTT.

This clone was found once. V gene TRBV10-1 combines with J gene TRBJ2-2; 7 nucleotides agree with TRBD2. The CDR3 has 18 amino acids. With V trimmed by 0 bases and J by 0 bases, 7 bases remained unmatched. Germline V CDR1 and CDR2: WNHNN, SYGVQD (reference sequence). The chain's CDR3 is CASSESMGGKSNTGELFF. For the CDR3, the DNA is TGCGCCAGCAGTGAGTCGATGGGGGGGAAGTCGAACACCGGGGAGCTGTTTTTT.

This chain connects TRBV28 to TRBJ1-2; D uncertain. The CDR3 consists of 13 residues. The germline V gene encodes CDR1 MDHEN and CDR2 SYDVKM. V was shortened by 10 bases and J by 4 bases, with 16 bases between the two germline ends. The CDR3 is CATAVEHIYGYTF. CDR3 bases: TGTGCCACCGCGGTGGAACACATCTATGGCTACACCTTC.

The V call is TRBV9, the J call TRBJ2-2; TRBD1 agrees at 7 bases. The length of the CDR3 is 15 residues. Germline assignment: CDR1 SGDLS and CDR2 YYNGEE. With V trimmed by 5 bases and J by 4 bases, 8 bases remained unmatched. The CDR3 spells CASSLAQGSTGELFF. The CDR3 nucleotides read TGTGCCAGCAGTTTAGCACAGGGGAGCACCGGGGAGCTGTTTTTT.

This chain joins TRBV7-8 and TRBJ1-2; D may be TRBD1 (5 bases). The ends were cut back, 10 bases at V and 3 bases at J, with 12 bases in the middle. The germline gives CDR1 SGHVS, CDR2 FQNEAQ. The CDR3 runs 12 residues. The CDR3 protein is CATGGGYYGYTF. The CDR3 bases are TGTGCCACCGGGGGAGGTTACTATGGCTACACCTTC.

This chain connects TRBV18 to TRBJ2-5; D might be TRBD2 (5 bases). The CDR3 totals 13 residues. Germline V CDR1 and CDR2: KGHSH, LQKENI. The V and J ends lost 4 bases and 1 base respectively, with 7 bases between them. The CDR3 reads CASSLRGQETQYF. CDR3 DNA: TGTGCCAGCTCACTACGGGGCCAAGAGACCCAGTACTTC.

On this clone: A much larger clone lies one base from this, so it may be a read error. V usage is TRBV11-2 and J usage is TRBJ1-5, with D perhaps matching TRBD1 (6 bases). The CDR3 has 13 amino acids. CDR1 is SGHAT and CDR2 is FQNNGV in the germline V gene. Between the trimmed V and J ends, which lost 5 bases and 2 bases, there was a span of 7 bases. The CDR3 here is CASSRQGNQPQHF. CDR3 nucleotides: TGTGCCAGCAGCAGACAGGGCAATCAGCCCCAGCATTTT.

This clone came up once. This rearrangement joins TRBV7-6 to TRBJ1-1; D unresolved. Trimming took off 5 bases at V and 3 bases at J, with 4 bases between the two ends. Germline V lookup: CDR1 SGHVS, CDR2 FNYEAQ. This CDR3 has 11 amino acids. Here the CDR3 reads CASSPYTEAFF. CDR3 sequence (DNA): TGTGCCAGCAGCCCCTACACTGAAGCTTTCTTT.

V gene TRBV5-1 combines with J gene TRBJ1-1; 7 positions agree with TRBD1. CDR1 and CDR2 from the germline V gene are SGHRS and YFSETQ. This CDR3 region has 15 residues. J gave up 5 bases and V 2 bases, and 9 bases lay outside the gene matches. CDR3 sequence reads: CASSFYRGRGTEAFF. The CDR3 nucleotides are TGCGCCAGCAGCTTCTACAGGGGCCGGGGAACTGAAGCTTTCTTT.

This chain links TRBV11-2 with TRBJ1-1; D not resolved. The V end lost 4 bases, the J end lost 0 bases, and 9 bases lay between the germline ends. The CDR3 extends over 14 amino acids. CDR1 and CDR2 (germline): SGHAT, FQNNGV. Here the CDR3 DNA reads TGTGCCAGCAGCTCTTCTGACATGAACACTGAAGCTTTCTTT. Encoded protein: CASSSSDMNTEAFF.

DNA for the CDR3: TGTGCCAGTATCAAGGACAGCTCTGGAAACACCATATATTTT. Amino acids: CASIKDSSGNTIYF. The rearrangement joins TRBV19 to TRBJ1-3, with D perhaps TRBD1 (6 bases). CDR3 length equals 14 residues. The V gene lost 7 bases and the J gene lost 0 bases, with 10 bases spanning the gap. Germline-derived CDR1 and CDR2 are LNHDA and SQIVND (reference sequence).

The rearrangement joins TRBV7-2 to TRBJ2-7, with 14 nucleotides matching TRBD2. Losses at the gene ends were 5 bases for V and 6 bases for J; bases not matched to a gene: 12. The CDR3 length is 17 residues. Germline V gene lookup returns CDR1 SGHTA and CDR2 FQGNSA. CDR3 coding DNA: TGTGCCAGCAGCCCCTGGCAGTCGACTAGCGGGAGGGCCGAGCAGTACTTC. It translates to CASSPWQSTSGRAEQYF.

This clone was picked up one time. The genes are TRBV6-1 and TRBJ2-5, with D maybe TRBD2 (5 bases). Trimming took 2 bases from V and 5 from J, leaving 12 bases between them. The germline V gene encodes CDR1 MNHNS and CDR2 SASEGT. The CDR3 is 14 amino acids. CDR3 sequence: CASSESRARETQYF. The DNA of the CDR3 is TGTGCCAGCAGTGAATCGCGGGCAAGGGAGACCCAGTACTTC.

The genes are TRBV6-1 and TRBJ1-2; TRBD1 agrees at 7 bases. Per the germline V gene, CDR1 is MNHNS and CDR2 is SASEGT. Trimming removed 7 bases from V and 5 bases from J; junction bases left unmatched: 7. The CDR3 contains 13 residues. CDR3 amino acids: CASNHRGGYGYTF. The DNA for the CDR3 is TGTGCCAGCAATCACAGGGGAGGGTATGGCTACACCTTC.

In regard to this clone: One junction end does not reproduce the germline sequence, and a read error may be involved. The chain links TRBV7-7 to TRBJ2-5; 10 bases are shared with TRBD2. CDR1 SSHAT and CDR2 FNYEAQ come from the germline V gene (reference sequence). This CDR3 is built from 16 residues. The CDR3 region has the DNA TGTGCTAGCAGCTTGAGGTGGCTAGCGGGGGAAGAGACCCAGTACTTC. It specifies CASSLRWLAGEETQYF.

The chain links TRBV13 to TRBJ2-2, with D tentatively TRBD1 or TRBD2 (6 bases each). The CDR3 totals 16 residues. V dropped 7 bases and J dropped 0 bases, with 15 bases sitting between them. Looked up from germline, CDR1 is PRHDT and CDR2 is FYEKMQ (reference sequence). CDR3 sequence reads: CASNRGGLTNTGELFF. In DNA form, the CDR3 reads TGTGCCAGCAACCGAGGGGGACTGACGAACACCGGGGAGCTGTTTTTT.